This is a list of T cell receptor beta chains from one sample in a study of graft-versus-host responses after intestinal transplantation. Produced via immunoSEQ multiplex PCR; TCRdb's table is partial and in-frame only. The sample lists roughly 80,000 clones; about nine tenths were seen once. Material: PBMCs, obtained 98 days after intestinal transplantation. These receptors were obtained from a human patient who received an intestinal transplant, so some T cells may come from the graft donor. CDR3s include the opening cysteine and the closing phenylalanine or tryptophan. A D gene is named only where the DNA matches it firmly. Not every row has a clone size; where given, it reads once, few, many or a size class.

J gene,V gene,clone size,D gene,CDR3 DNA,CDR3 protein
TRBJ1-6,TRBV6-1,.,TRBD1,TGTGCCAGCAGTGAACAGACAGGGTGGGAAAATTCACCCCTCCACTTT,CASSEQTGWENSPLHF
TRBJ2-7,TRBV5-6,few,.,TGTGCCAGCAGCGAGGACTGGTCCTACGAGCAGTACTTC,CASSEDWSYEQYF
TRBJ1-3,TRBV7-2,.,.,TGTGCCAGCAGCTTAGAGGGGTTCTCTGGAAACACCATATATTTT,CASSLEGFSGNTIYF
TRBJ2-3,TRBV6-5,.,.,TGTGCCAGCAGTCCAGGCGTCGGGGCAGATACGCAGTATTTT,CASSPGVGADTQYF
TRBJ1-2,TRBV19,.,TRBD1,TGTGCCAGTAAAAAGACAGGGGATGATTTCGATGGCTACACCTTC,CASKKTGDDFDGYTF
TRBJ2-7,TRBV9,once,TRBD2,TGTGCCAGCAGCGTAGATAGCGGGTACGAGCAGTACTTC,CASSVDSGYEQYF
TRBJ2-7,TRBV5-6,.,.,TGTGCCAGCAGCTTGCCAGGCAACTACGAGCAGTACTTC,CASSLPGNYEQYF
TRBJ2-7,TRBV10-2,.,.,TGCGCCAGCAGTGAAAACGTCTACGAGCAGTACTTC,CASSENVYEQYF
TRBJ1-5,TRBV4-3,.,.,TGCGCCAGCAGCCAAGAAGGGGGCAATCAGCCCCAGCATTTT,CASSQEGGNQPQHF
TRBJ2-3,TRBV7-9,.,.,TGTGCCAGCAGCTTAATAGTGAGGGATGGAAGCACAGATACGCAGTATTTT,CASSLIVRDGSTDTQYF
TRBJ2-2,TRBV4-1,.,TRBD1,TGCGCCAGCAGCCAACCACAGGGGTCCGGGGAGCTGTTTTTT,CASSQPQGSGELFF
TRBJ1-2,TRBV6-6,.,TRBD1,TGTGCCATCCCAGGGCAGGACAGGGCCTATGGCTACACCTTC,CAIPGQDRAYGYTF
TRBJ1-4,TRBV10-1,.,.,TGCGCCAGCAGTGCTGCGGGGGAAGCCGAAAAACTGTTTTTT,CASSAAGEAEKLFF
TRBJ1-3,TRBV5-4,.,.,TGTGCCAGCAGCTTGGGAGGTGGAAACACCATATATTTT,CASSLGGGNTIYF
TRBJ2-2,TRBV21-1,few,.,TGTGCCAGCCCTTCCCGGGGGTCGAACACCGGGGAGCTGTTTTTT,CASPSRGSNTGELFF
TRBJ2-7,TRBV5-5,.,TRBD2,TGTGCCGCGGGGGACGAGCGGCCCTACGAGCAGTACTTC,CAAGDERPYEQYF
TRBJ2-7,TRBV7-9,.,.,TGTGCCAGCAGCTTAAGGGAACTCTACGAGCAGTACTTC,CASSLRELYEQYF
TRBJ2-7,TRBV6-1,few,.,TGTGCCAGCAGTGAAGCCTACGAGCAGTACTTC,CASSEAYEQYF
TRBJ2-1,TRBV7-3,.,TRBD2,TGTGCCAGCAGCCAGGGACTAGCGGGGCCTAATGAGCAGTTCTTC,CASSQGLAGPNEQFF
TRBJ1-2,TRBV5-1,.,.,TGCGCCAGCAGCTTAGGTGGCCAGGGTGATGGCTACACCTTC,CASSLGGQGDGYTF
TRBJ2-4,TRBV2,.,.,TGTGCCAGCAGTGATATATCACTAGCCAAAAACATTCAGTACTTC,CASSDISLAKNIQYF
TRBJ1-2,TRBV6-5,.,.,TGTGCCAGCAGTTACGGCCTGGAACAGGGAGGCTACACCTTC,CASSYGLEQGGYTF
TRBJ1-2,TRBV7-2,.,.,TGTGCCAGCAGCTTACTAGGGGGAGCCTATGGCTACACCTTC,CASSLLGGAYGYTF
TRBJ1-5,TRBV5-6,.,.,TGTGCCAGCAGCTTGGGTCGCCGGGGGGGCAATCAGCCCCAGCATTTT,CASSLGRRGGNQPQHF
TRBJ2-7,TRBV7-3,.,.,TGTGCCAGCAGCTTAGAGCAGGGTAGGTACGAGCAGTACTTC,CASSLEQGRYEQYF
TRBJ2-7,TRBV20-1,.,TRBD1,TGCAGTGCTAGATCCCCAGGACAGGGTGACTTC,CSARSPGQGDF
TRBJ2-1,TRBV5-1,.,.,TGCGCCAGCAGCTCAATCGACAATGAGCAGTTCTTC,CASSSIDNEQFF
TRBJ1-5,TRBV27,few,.,TGTGCCAGCAGACCGGCAGGGATTCAGCCCCAGCATTTT,CASRPAGIQPQHF